The 24 T cell receptor beta chains reported below all come from one sample, sequenced in a study of memory CD4+ T cells and cytomegalovirus serostatus (dated by TCRdb to the late 2010s). A FACSAria II was used to sort memory CD4+ T cells, defined as single viable CD3+CD4+CD8-CD45RO+ cells. The library was made by the immunoSEQ multiplex PCR assay. TCRdb mirrors the immuneACCESS table, restricted to in-frame sequences. Some clones are absent from its copies; in checked studies, under half trace to an unresolved V gene, and the reason for the others is unknown. The sample has about 82,000 clones on record, approximately 80% of them singletons. About 0.72% of the sample lies in the top ten. What was sequenced was memory CD4+ T cells from blood. The receptors were sampled from an adult in good health and CMV-seronegative.

The V and J genes are TRBV5-1 and TRBJ1-1; 7 bases are a match to TRBD1. CDR3 length: 14 residues. Trimming cost V 4 bases and J 0 bases; bases outside gene matches: 3. CDR1 SGHRS and CDR2 YFSETQ come from the germline V gene. CDR3: CASSLTGLNTEAFF. The CDR3 nucleotides read TGCGCCAGCAGCCTGACAGGGTTGAACACTGAAGCTTTCTTT. The whole variable domain, filled in from reference TRBV5-1 and TRBJ1-1, reads KAGVTQTPRYLIKTRGQQVTLSCSPISGHRSVSWYQQTPGQGLQFLFEYFSETQRNKGNFPGRFSGRQFSNSRSEMNVSTLELGDSALYLCASSLTGLNTEAFFGQGTRLTVV.

This rearrangement joins TRBV5-6 to TRBJ2-7; no reliable D call. V was shortened by 1 base and J by 4 bases, with 9 bases between the two germline ends. The CDR3 is 13 residues long. Germline V gene data show CDR1 as SGHDT and CDR2 as YYEEEE. CDR3: CASSLNLFYEQYF. CDR3 nucleotide sequence: TGTGCCAGCAGCTTGAACCTCTTTTACGAGCAGTACTTC.

The chain uses TRBV30 and TRBJ1-3; possible D gene TRBD1, 6 bases. The V and J ends lost 4 bases and 0 bases respectively, with 7 bases between them. The CDR3 is 13 residues long. Germline V gene sequence: CDR1 GTSNPN, CDR2 SVGIG (reference sequence). CDR3 protein: CAWKGDSGNTIYF. The CDR3 nucleotides are TGTGCCTGGAAGGGGGACTCTGGAAACACCATATATTTT.

A single count supports this clone. The gene calls are TRBV6-5 and TRBJ2-7, with TRBD1 as a possible D gene (6 bases). This CDR3 region has 15 residues. Trimming pared 0 bases from V and 5 bases from J, leaving 14 bases between. Germline V gene lookup returns CDR1 MNHEY and CDR2 SVGAGI. CDR3 coding DNA: TGTGCCAGCAGTTACTCAGCACAGGGTTTTGACGAGCAGTACTTC. This sequence encodes CASSYSAQGFDEQYF.

This chain links TRBV2 with TRBJ1-2, with D maybe TRBD1 (5 bases). Trimming removed 8 bases at V and 0 bases at J, with 10 bases between. The CDR3 runs 13 residues. Germline V gene lookup returns CDR1 SNHLY and CDR2 FYNNEI. CDR3 amino acids: CASGRGANYGYTF. The CDR3 DNA is TGTGCCAGCGGGAGGGGAGCTAACTATGGCTACACCTTC.

This chain joins TRBV5-8 and TRBJ2-5, with 7 bases that match TRBD1. Unmatched junction bases numbered 5, after V lost 0 bases and J lost 3 bases. The germline V gene encodes CDR1 SGHTS and CDR2 YDEGEE. The CDR3 has 15 amino acids. The CDR3 is CASSLGQGSEETQYF. CDR3 in DNA: TGTGCCAGCAGCTTGGGACAGGGATCGGAAGAGACCCAGTACTTC.

CDR3 sequence (DNA): TGTGCCAGCAAGGGTAGGCGGGGGGTCACAGATACGCAGTATTTT. It yields the protein CASKGRRGVTDTQYF. The chain joins TRBV27 to TRBJ2-3; TRBD2 matches 8 bases. Germline lookup yields CDR1 MNHEY and CDR2 SMNVEV (reference sequence). The CDR3 covers 15 residues. V lost 7 bases to trimming and J lost 2 bases; unmatched junction nucleotides: 8.

The rearrangement uses TRBV12-5 and TRBJ2-2; tentative D call: TRBD1 (5 bases). V lost 2 bases to trimming and J lost 1 base, with 14 bases between them. Germline CDR1 reads LGHNT; CDR2 reads FRNRAP. This CDR3 contains 17 residues. The CDR3 nucleotides read TGTGCTAGTGGTTTGAGGGCCTGGACAAGGAACACCGGGGAGCTGTTTTTT. This codes for CASGLRAWTRNTGELFF.

CDR3 region: CASSSSGAGEQYF. As DNA, the CDR3 is TGTGCCAGCAGCTCCAGTGGCGCCGGCGAGCAGTACTTC. The chain combines TRBV7-9 with TRBJ2-7; D is uncertain. CDR1 is SEHNR and CDR2 is FQNEAQ in the germline V gene (reference sequence). The CDR3 has 13 residues. Trimming pared 4 bases from V and 6 bases from J, leaving 13 bases between.

This sequence joins TRBV19 and TRBJ1-5; unclear D gene. Per germline, CDR1 LNHDA and CDR2 SQIVND (reference sequence). Trimming removed 5 bases from V and 0 bases from J, with 17 bases in between. The CDR3 is 17 residues long. The DNA for the CDR3 is TGTGCCAGTAGTGTGGATGTGCCGACGCTTAGCAATCAGCCCCAGCATTTT. Its protein is CASSVDVPTLSNQPQHF.

The genes are TRBV5-1 and TRBJ2-3; 8 bases line up with TRBD2. Germline-derived CDR1 and CDR2 are SGHRS and YFSETQ. The CDR3 is made up of 16 amino acids. V shed 1 base and J 5 bases; nucleotides not matched to a gene: 9. CDR3 protein: CASSLSTGGLVDTQYF. As DNA, the CDR3 is TGCGCCAGCAGCTTGTCAACGGGGGGGCTTGTAGATACGCAGTATTTT.

This chain uses TRBV7-6 with TRBJ2-7; the D gene could be TRBD1 or TRBD2 (5 bases each). The CDR3 length is 15 residues. Per germline, CDR1 SGHVS and CDR2 FNYEAQ. The germline V and J ends were trimmed by 1 base and 7 bases, with 17 bases remaining between them. CDR3 coding DNA: TGTGCCAGCAGCTTAGGTCAGGGACCTCTGGCGGAGCAGTACTTC. As protein: CASSLGQGPLAEQYF.

The CDR3 sequence: CASSEAHRNTEAFF. The CDR3 DNA reads TGTGCCAGCAGTGAAGCGCACAGGAACACTGAAGCTTTCTTT. The chain uses TRBV6-1 and TRBJ1-1; D is ambiguous. The CDR3 runs to 14 residues. Trimming pared 0 bases from V and 1 base from J, leaving 6 bases between. CDR1 and CDR2 from the germline V gene are MNHNS and SASEGT.

The chain uses TRBV7-2 and TRBJ2-2, with 9 bases matching TRBD2. CDR1 SGHTA and CDR2 FQGNSA come from the germline V gene. V lost 2 bases, J lost 5 bases, and 3 bases stayed unmatched. The CDR3 is 15 amino acids. The DNA of the CDR3 is TGTGCCAGCAGCTTAATCCTAGCGGGGACCGGGGAGCTGTTTTTT. The encoded protein is CASSLILAGTGELFF.

A few counts support this clone. The chain uses TRBV19 and TRBJ1-1; D is uncertain. The CDR3 sequence is 10 residues long. Germline loops: CDR1 LNHDA, CDR2 SQIVND (reference sequence). V was trimmed by 8 bases and J by 2 bases, leaving 3 bases between them. The CDR3 bases are TGTGCCAGTGGAAACACTGAAGCTTTCTTT. Protein product: CASGNTEAFF.

This clone has a handful of counts. The chain recombines TRBV4-1 with TRBJ1-3; D is uncertain. The CDR3 covers 17 residues. From germline, CDR1 is MGHRA and CDR2 YSYEKL. V was shortened by 0 bases and J by 0 bases, with 12 bases between the two germline ends. CDR3 residues: CASSQEELPGSGNTIYF. The DNA of the CDR3 is TGCGCCAGCAGCCAAGAAGAGCTTCCCGGCTCTGGAAACACCATATATTTT.

The chain is built from TRBV7-3 and TRBJ2-2, with a tentative D call TRBD2 (6 bases). Trimming took 4 bases from V and 6 from J, leaving 15 bases between them. The CDR3 extends over 15 amino acids. Germline V gene sequence: CDR1 SGHTA, CDR2 FQGTGA. The chain's CDR3 is CASSSPGDPAGELFF. Here the CDR3 DNA reads TGTGCCAGCAGCTCACCGGGGGATCCGGCCGGGGAGCTGTTTTTT.

J is TRBJ2-3 and V is TRBV5-8; D uncertain. In germline, CDR1 is SGHTS, CDR2 YDEGEE. The V end was cut by 7 bases, the J end by 1 base, with 7 bases between. This CDR3 contains 12 residues. The DNA for the CDR3 is TGTGCCAGCCACGACCGCACAGATACGCAGTATTTT. Translation: CASHDRTDTQYF.

Only one count was recorded for this clone. The CDR3: CASRPLTGSSYNEQFF. DNA for the CDR3: TGTGCCAGCAGGCCCCTTACAGGGAGCTCCTACAATGAGCAGTTCTTC. The gene calls are TRBV28 and TRBJ2-1; D might be TRBD1 (6 bases). Trimming took 6 bases from V and 0 from J, leaving 15 bases between them. CDR1 is MDHEN and CDR2 is SYDVKM in the germline V gene. The CDR3 is 16 amino acids.

This clone was observed once. This chain joins TRBV6-5 and TRBJ1-2; the match to TRBD1 covers 7 bases. Germline CDR1 and CDR2: MNHEY and SVGAGI. The V gene end was trimmed by 1 base and the J gene end by 8 bases; junction bases not matched to a gene: 7. The CDR3 covers 14 residues. CDR3 coding DNA: TGTGCCAGCAGTTACTACGAGGGGGCTCGGGGCTACACCTTC. This encodes CASSYYEGARGYTF.

The V gene is TRBV7-6, the J gene TRBJ1-3, with unresolved D. This CDR3 spans 14 amino acids. Germline-derived CDR1 and CDR2 are SGHVS and FNYEAQ. Trimming pared 4 bases from V and 1 base from J, leaving 8 bases between. The DNA of the CDR3 is TGTGCCAGCAGCTCTCCCGATTCTGGAAACACCATATATTTT. Protein product: CASSSPDSGNTIYF.

The CDR3 DNA is TGCGCCAGCAGTGCGGCGACAGGCGTCTCCTACGAGCAGTACTTC. Amino acids: CASSAATGVSYEQYF. The chain uses TRBV10-1 and TRBJ2-7, with a tentative D call TRBD1 (6 bases). The CDR3 runs 15 residues. CDR1 WNHNN and CDR2 SYGVQD come from the germline V gene (reference sequence). Trimming stripped 4 bases from V and 0 bases from J, with 13 bases between.

This chain connects TRBV6-6 to TRBJ1-5; D possibly corresponds to TRBD1 (6 bases). Germline CDR1 is MNHNY and CDR2 is SVGAGI (reference sequence). V lost 0 bases and J lost 6, with 12 bases in between. This CDR3 has 15 residues. CDR3 sequence reads: CASSYSTGRGQPQHF. The DNA for the CDR3 is TGTGCCAGCAGTTACTCTACAGGGCGGGGTCAGCCCCAGCATTTT.

V usage is TRBV19 and J usage is TRBJ2-7; D is possibly TRBD1 (6 bases). Germline V gene data show CDR1 as LNHDA and CDR2 as SQIVND (reference sequence). This CDR3 has 16 residues. V gave up 0 bases and J gave up 2 bases, with 14 bases separating them. CDR3 residues: CASSIEGGRRTYEQYF. As DNA, the CDR3 is TGTGCCAGTAGTATAGAAGGGGGACGGCGCACCTACGAGCAGTACTTC.